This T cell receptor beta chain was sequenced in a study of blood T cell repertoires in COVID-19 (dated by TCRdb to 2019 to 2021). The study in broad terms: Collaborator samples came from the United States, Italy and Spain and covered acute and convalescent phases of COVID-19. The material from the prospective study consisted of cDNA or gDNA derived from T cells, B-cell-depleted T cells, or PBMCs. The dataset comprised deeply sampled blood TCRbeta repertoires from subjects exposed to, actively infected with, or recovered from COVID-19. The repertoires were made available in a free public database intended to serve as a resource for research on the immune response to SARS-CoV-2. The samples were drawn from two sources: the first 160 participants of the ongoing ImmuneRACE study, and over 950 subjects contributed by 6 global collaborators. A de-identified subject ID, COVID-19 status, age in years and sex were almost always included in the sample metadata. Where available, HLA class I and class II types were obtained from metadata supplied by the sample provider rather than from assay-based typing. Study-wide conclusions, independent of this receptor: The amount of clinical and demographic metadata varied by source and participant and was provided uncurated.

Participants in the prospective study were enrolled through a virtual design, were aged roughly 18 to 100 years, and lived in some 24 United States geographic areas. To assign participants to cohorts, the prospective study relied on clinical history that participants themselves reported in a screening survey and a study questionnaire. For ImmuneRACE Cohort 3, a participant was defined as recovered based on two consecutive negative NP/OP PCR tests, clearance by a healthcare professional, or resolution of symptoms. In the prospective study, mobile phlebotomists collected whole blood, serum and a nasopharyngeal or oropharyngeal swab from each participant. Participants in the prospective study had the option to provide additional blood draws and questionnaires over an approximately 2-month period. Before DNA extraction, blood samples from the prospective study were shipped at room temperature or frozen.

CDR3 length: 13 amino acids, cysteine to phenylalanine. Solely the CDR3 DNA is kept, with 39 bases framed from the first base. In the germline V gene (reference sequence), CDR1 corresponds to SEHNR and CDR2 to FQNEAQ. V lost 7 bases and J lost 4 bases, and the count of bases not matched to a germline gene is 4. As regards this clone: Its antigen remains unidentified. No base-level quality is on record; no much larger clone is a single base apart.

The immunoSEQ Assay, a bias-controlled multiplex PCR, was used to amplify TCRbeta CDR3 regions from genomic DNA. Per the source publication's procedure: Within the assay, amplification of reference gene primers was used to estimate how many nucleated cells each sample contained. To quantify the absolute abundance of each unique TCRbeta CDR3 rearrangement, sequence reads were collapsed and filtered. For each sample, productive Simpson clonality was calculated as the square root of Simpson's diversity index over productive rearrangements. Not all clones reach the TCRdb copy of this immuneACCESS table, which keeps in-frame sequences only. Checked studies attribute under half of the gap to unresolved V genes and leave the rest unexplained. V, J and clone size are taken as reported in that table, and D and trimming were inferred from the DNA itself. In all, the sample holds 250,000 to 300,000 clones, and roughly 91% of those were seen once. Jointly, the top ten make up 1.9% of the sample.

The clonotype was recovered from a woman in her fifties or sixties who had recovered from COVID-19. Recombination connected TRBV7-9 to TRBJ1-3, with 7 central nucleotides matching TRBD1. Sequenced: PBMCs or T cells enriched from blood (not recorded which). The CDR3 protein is CASKLGQGNTIYF. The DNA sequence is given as TGTGCCAGCAAGTTGGGACAGGGAAACACCATATATTTT.